This TCR beta chain was sequenced in a study of blood T cell repertoires in COVID-19. For the study at large: Samples taken during acute and convalescent COVID-19 were collected in the United States, Italy and Spain.

Only in-frame clones appear in the TCRdb table, and some are missing; sequencing was by immunoSEQ multiplex PCR. Of 240,000 or so clones detected, approximately 80% appear once; the ten largest clones hold roughly 2%. The CDR3 consists of 16 residues. CDR1 SGHTA and CDR2 FQGTGA come from the germline V gene. The trim removed 5 bases at V and 2 bases at J, leaving 8 bases unmatched. Specimen: peripheral blood. The TCR comes from a man aged 25 to 40 who had recovered from COVID-19. The rearrangement joins TRBV7-3 to TRBJ2-3; 9 bases match TRBD2. This CDR3 is CASSPDSGGTTDTQYF. The DNA of the CDR3 is TGTGCCAGCAGCCCCGATAGCGGGGGAACCACAGATACGCAGTATTTT. Combining the CDR3 with reference TRBV7-3 and TRBJ2-3 gives the whole variable domain GAGVSQTPSNKVTEKGKYVELRCDPISGHTALYWYRQSLGQGPEFLIYFQGTGAADDSGLPNDRFFAVRPEGSVSTLKIQRTERGDSAVYLCASSPDSGGTTDTQYFGPGTRLTVL.